These 16 T cell receptor beta chains were all obtained from the same sample, sequenced in a study of T cell responses to AZD1222 COVID-19 vaccine. The assay was immunoSEQ multiplex PCR, and TCRdb's table has in-frame clones only and misses some. The sample consists of approximately 90,000 clones, roughly 90% of them appearing once. Sample: peripheral blood, taken 28 days after the second AZD1222 dose. Receptors were obtained from an adult who received the AZD1222 COVID-19 vaccine.

The J gene is TRBJ2-3, the V gene TRBV6-4, with TRBD2 matching 10 bases. Germline V gene sequence: CDR1 MRHNA, CDR2 SNTAGT. This CDR3 contains 16 residues. With 0 bases clipped from V and 1 base from J, the junction kept 1 base outside the gene matches. This chain's CDR3 is CASSDSSGGGTDTQYF. The CDR3 bases are TGTGCCAGCAGTGACTCGAGCGGGGGGGGCACAGATACGCAGTATTTT.

This clone has a single count. This chain links TRBV6-5 with TRBJ1-1; D may be TRBD1 (6 bases). From germline, CDR1 is MNHEY and CDR2 SVGAGI. The CDR3 spans 14 residues. Trimming removed 7 bases from V and 6 bases from J, with 18 bases in between. CDR3 loop: CASKVGGQAPEAFF. CDR3 nucleotides: TGTGCCAGCAAGGTGGGGGGGCAGGCCCCTGAAGCTTTCTTT.

This clone was observed a handful of times. V and J are TRBV2 and TRBJ2-5; D not resolved. This CDR3 contains 15 residues. Trimming removed 4 bases at V and 7 bases at J, with 19 bases between. Per the germline V gene, CDR1 is SNHLY and CDR2 is FYNNEI. CDR3 nucleotide sequence: TGTGCCAGCAGTGCAAAAGGACCCCGAACCGGGACCCAGTACTTC. Encoded protein: CASSAKGPRTGTQYF.

V and J are TRBV7-6 and TRBJ1-3, with TRBD1 identical over 7 bases. Germline V CDR1 and CDR2: SGHVS, FNYEAQ. This CDR3 contains 15 residues. V lost 5 bases to trimming and J lost 4 bases; unmatched junction nucleotides: 8. CDR3: CASSPGGVRGNTIYF. The CDR3 DNA is TGTGCCAGCAGCCCAGGGGGGGTGCGAGGAAACACCATATATTTT.

The rearrangement uses TRBV5-1 and TRBJ1-1; no reliable D call. The germline CDR1 and CDR2 sequences are SGHRS and YFSETQ. This CDR3 has 14 amino acids. With 4 bases removed from V and 5 bases from J, the gap between germline ends came to 15 bases. In DNA form, the CDR3 reads TGCGCCAGCAGCCCGGCACCGATGGTAACTGAAGCTTTCTTT. This codes for CASSPAPMVTEAFF. Looking up the rest from reference TRBV5-1 and TRBJ1-1 gives the full variable domain: KAGVTQTPRYLIKTRGQQVTLSCSPISGHRSVSWYQQTPGQGLQFLFEYFSETQRNKGNFPGRFSGRQFSNSRSEMNVSTLELGDSALYLCASSPAPMVTEAFFGQGTRLTVV.

CDR3 region: CASSKGQASRPQHF. In nucleotides, the CDR3 is TGTGCCAGTAGTAAGGGACAGGCCTCACGGCCCCAGCATTTT. V usage is TRBV19 and J usage is TRBJ1-5, with TRBD1 matching over 8 bases. The CDR3 has 14 residues. Germline loops: CDR1 LNHDA, CDR2 SQIVND (reference sequence). The J segment lost 9 bases and the V segment lost 4 bases, leaving 8 bases of the junction unmatched.

The chain employs TRBV7-2 and TRBJ1-3; D uncertain. Germline assignment: CDR1 SGHTA and CDR2 FQGNSA. Trimming pared 3 bases from V and 0 bases from J, leaving 9 bases between. This CDR3 contains 15 residues. The chain's CDR3 is CASSFMVYSGNTIYF. CDR3 in DNA: TGTGCCAGCAGCTTTATGGTATACTCTGGAAACACCATATATTTT.

This chain joins TRBV30 and TRBJ1-5; the match to TRBD1 covers 7 bases. The CDR3 has 15 residues. Trimming cost V 0 bases and J 7 bases; bases outside gene matches: 9. Germline CDR1 reads GTSNPN; CDR2 reads SVGIG (reference sequence). The CDR3 protein is CAWSVPRQGLQPQHF. The CDR3 DNA sequence: TGTGCCTGGAGTGTACCCCGACAGGGTTTACAGCCCCAGCATTTT.

This clone appeared a few times. V and J are TRBV2 and TRBJ2-5; TRBD1 aligns across 8 bases. The V gene's germline CDR1 is SNHLY and CDR2 FYNNEI. CDR3 length equals 14 residues. V trimming: 7 bases; J trimming: 1 base; junction bases outside the gene matches: 5. CDR3 DNA sequence: TGTGCCAGCACCACCGGGACAGGCCAAGAGACCCAGTACTTC. This sequence encodes CASTTGTGQETQYF.

The genes are TRBV30 and TRBJ1-6; 7 positions match TRBD1. J gave up 7 bases and V 3 bases, and 3 bases lay outside the gene matches. The CDR3 totals 13 residues. CDR1 is GTSNPN and CDR2 is SVGIG in the germline V gene (reference sequence). The CDR3 here is CAWRLQGNSPLHF. In DNA form, the CDR3 reads TGTGCCTGGAGGCTACAGGGGAATTCACCCCTCCACTTT.

The genes are TRBV6-6 and TRBJ1-5; D gene ambiguous. The CDR3 totals 14 residues. V lost 1 base and J lost 3, with 7 bases in between. CDR1 MNHNY and CDR2 SVGAGI come from the germline V gene (reference sequence). CDR3 DNA sequence: TGTGCCAGCAGTTACTTCGGCGACAATCAGCCCCAGCATTTT. Translating it yields CASSYFGDNQPQHF.

The chain couples TRBV7-9 to TRBJ1-2; 10 nucleotides agree with TRBD1. Germline CDR1 reads SEHNR; CDR2 reads FQNEAQ (reference sequence). V shed 1 base, J shed 8 bases, and the junction held 7 bases outside the gene matches. This CDR3 contains 15 residues. As DNA, the CDR3 is TGTGCCAGCAGCTTAGTTCTGGGACAGGGGAGCGGCTACACCTTC. Protein product: CASSLVLGQGSGYTF.

The J gene is TRBJ1-2, the V gene TRBV11-2; 10 bases line up with TRBD1. CDR3 length: 14 amino acids. The germline V gene has CDR1 SGHAT and CDR2 FQNNGV. The V segment lost 7 bases and the J segment 7 bases; nucleotides outside the gene matches: 9. This chain's CDR3 is CASTYGRTGGGYTF. The CDR3 DNA is TGTGCCAGCACCTACGGCCGGACAGGGGGTGGCTACACCTTC.

Only one count was recorded for this clone. The V call is TRBV7-3, the J call TRBJ2-5; either TRBD1 or TRBD2 may supply D (6 bases each). Germline V gives CDR1 SGHTA, CDR2 FQGTGA. V was trimmed by 2 bases and J by 5 bases, leaving 12 bases between them. The CDR3 has 14 amino acids. The CDR3 sequence is CASSLEGGTETQYF. As DNA, the CDR3 is TGTGCCAGCAGCTTAGAGGGGGGCACGGAGACCCAGTACTTC.

This rearrangement joins TRBV30 to TRBJ1-5; D unresolved. Germline lookup yields CDR1 GTSNPN and CDR2 SVGIG (reference sequence). V lost 0 bases to trimming and J lost 0 bases, with 12 bases between them. The CDR3 runs 16 residues. The CDR3 here is CAWSVFGSVSNQPQHF. Here the CDR3 DNA reads TGTGCCTGGAGTGTGTTTGGGAGTGTTAGCAATCAGCCCCAGCATTTT. Combining the CDR3 with reference TRBV30 and TRBJ1-5 gives the whole variable domain SQTIHQWPATLVQPVGSPLSLECTVEGTSNPNLYWYRQAAGRGLQLLFYSVGIGQISSEVPQNLSASRPQDRQFILSSKKLLLSDSGFYLCAWSVFGSVSNQPQHFGDGTRLSIL.

The chain recombines TRBV15 with TRBJ1-2, with D possibly matching TRBD1 (5 bases). This CDR3 is 13 amino acids long. V lost 6 bases and J 8 bases, leaving 16 bases between the germline ends. Germline lookup yields CDR1 LNHNV and CDR2 YYDKDF (reference sequence). The CDR3 region is CATRELVKGGYTF. CDR3 coding DNA: TGTGCCACCAGGGAGTTGGTTAAGGGGGGCTACACCTTC.